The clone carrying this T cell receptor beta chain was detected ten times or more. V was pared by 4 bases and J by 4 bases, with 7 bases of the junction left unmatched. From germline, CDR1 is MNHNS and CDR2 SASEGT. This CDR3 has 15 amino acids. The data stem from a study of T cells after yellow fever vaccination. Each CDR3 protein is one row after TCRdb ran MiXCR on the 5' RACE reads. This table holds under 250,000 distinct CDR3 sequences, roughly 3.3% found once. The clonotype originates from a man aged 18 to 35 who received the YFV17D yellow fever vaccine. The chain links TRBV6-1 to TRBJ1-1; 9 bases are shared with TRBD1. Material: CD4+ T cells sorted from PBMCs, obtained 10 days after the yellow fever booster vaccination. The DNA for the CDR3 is TGTGCCAGCAGTGGGATACAGGGGGCAGGCACTGAAGCTTTCTTT. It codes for CASSGIQGAGTEAFF.